The rows below give T cell receptor beta chains drawn from one sample of a study of shared clonotypes between healthy human individuals. Clones were read by immunoSEQ multiplex PCR, and TCRdb kept only the in-frame ones, dropping some. The sample yields around 1 million clones, over 60% seen once. What was sequenced was memory CD4+ T cells sorted from blood. The receptors were gathered from a man aged 18 to 29 in good health. Both conserved end residues are part of each CDR3. The order of the fields is D gene, clone size, V gene, J gene, CDR3 DNA, CDR3 protein. D genes are given only for firm matches. The listing skips clone size in some rows; elsewhere it reads once, few, many or a size class.

D: TRBD2
size: .
V: TRBV9
J: TRBJ2-3
DNA: TGTGCCAGCAGCGTAGATTCCGGGAGGCCCACAGATACGCAGTATTTT
CDR3: CASSVDSGRPTDTQYF

D: .
size: once
V: TRBV11-3
J: TRBJ2-3
DNA: TGTGCCAGCAGCCCCGGAGTAGCGGAGAGAACAGATACGCAGTATTTT
CDR3: CASSPGVAERTDTQYF

D: .
size: .
V: TRBV7-2
J: TRBJ1-5
DNA: TGTGCCAGCAGCTTAAGTCCGGGAGGGGGCAATCAGCCCCAGCATTTT
CDR3: CASSLSPGGGNQPQHF

D: .
size: .
V: TRBV6-1
J: TRBJ2-7
DNA: TGTGCCAGCATGAAGGGGGATTCCTACGAGCAGTACTTC
CDR3: CASMKGDSYEQYF

D: .
size: .
V: TRBV28
J: TRBJ1-2
DNA: TGTGCCAGCAGTTTTACCGATTTCTATGGCTACACCTTC
CDR3: CASSFTDFYGYTF

D: .
size: once
V: TRBV18
J: TRBJ2-5
DNA: TGTGCCAGCTCGGACACCTTGGGGGAGACCCAGTACTTC
CDR3: CASSDTLGETQYF

D: .
size: many
V: TRBV7-2
J: TRBJ2-5
DNA: TGTGCCAGCAGCTCAAGCCCGGCCAGGGGCCAAGAGACCCAGTACTTC
CDR3: CASSSSPARGQETQYF

D: .
size: .
V: TRBV7-9
J: TRBJ1-2
DNA: TGTGCCAGCAGTTTTCGCTCTTCGGGGGTTGACTATGGCTACACCTTC
CDR3: CASSFRSSGVDYGYTF

D: .
size: .
V: TRBV6-6
J: TRBJ1-5
DNA: TGTGCCAGCAGTTACTCGCGGGATAGCAATCAGCCCCAGCATTTT
CDR3: CASSYSRDSNQPQHF

D: .
size: .
V: TRBV2
J: TRBJ2-6
DNA: TGTGCCAGCAGTGAGGGCATTTACGTCCTGACTTTC
CDR3: CASSEGIYVLTF

D: .
size: once
V: TRBV6-1
J: TRBJ1-3
DNA: TGTGCCAGCAGTGTCACTCAAGCTGGAAACACCATATATTTT
CDR3: CASSVTQAGNTIYF

D: TRBD1
size: once
V: TRBV6-5
J: TRBJ1-2
DNA: TGTGCCAGCAGTTCTACTACGGACAGGGAAAGAACCTTC
CDR3: CASSSTTDRERTF

D: TRBD2
size: .
V: TRBV5-4
J: TRBJ2-5
DNA: TGTGCCAGCAGTCTCCGGAGTGGGGGAGGGAGGCAAGAGACCCAGTACTTC
CDR3: CASSLRSGGGRQETQYF

D: .
size: .
V: TRBV28
J: TRBJ2-1
DNA: TGTGCCAGCAGTACTAGGAGGGGTGAGCAGTTCTTC
CDR3: CASSTRRGEQFF

D: TRBD2
size: .
V: TRBV5-4
J: TRBJ2-7
DNA: TGTGCCAGCACCCCCCAGGGCGGGAGCTCCTACGAGCAGTACTTC
CDR3: CASTPQGGSSYEQYF

D: .
size: .
V: TRBV29-1
J: TRBJ1-1
DNA: TGCAGCGTTTGCGAGGGTCACACTGAAGCTTTCTTT
CDR3: CSVCEGHTEAFF

D: .
size: .
V: TRBV5-1
J: TRBJ2-7
DNA: TGCGCCAGCAGCTACAGGGTTGACTACGAGCAGTACTTC
CDR3: CASSYRVDYEQYF

D: .
size: .
V: TRBV27
J: TRBJ2-5
DNA: TGTGCCAGCAGTTTAGGGGCAGGGGCCCTCCGTTGGACCCAGTACTTC
CDR3: CASSLGAGALRWTQYF

D: .
size: .
V: TRBV7-8
J: TRBJ1-1
DNA: TGTGCCAGCAGGGGGGAGGTTCAAGCTTTCTTT
CDR3: CASRGEVQAFF

D: .
size: .
V: TRBV7-8
J: TRBJ2-4
DNA: TGTGCCAGCAGCTACGCAGGGGAAAACATTCAGTACTTC
CDR3: CASSYAGENIQYF

D: TRBD1
size: .
V: TRBV30
J: TRBJ1-2
DNA: TGTGCCTGGAGGGGGAGGGGGCGCGACTATGGCTACACCTTC
CDR3: CAWRGRGRDYGYTF

D: .
size: .
V: TRBV5-5
J: TRBJ1-5
DNA: TGTGCCAGCAGCTGGGGCCCGGCTCAGCCCCAGCATTTT
CDR3: CASSWGPAQPQHF

D: TRBD2
size: once
V: TRBV2
J: TRBJ2-7
DNA: TGTGCCAGCAGTGCCGGGACTAGCGTAATCAGCTCCTACGAGCAGTACTTC
CDR3: CASSAGTSVISSYEQYF

D: TRBD1
size: few
V: TRBV19
J: TRBJ1-5
DNA: TGTGCCAGTCTGGGACAGTATAGCAATCAGCCCCAGCATTTT
CDR3: CASLGQYSNQPQHF

D: .
size: .
V: TRBV5-1
J: TRBJ2-5
DNA: TGCGCCAGCAGCTTGAATCGGGGGGCCGAGACCCAGTACTTC
CDR3: CASSLNRGAETQYF

D: .
size: .
V: TRBV6-4
J: TRBJ1-1
DNA: TGTGCCAGCAGTGAAAGGGGGGGAGGCACTGAAGCTTTCTTT
CDR3: CASSERGGGTEAFF

D: .
size: .
V: TRBV28
J: TRBJ1-4
DNA: TGTGCCAGCACTGAAAAACGAGGGTTTATTGAAAAACTGTTTTTT
CDR3: CASTEKRGFIEKLFF

D: TRBD2
size: few
V: TRBV10-3
J: TRBJ2-7
DNA: TGTGCCATCACAGCCGCGGGAGGATCCTACGAGCAGTACTTC
CDR3: CAITAAGGSYEQYF

D: .
size: .
V: TRBV7-7
J: TRBJ2-7
DNA: TGTGCTAGCAGCTTAAAGGTGGGCTACGAGCAGTACTTC
CDR3: CASSLKVGYEQYF

D: TRBD2
size: many
V: TRBV7-9
J: TRBJ2-1
DNA: TGTGCCAGCAGCTCCGGACTAGCGGTTAATGAGCAGTTCTTC
CDR3: CASSSGLAVNEQFF

D: .
size: .
V: TRBV4-1
J: TRBJ2-7
DNA: TGCGCCGGCAGCCAAGACCAAAGCTCCTACGAGCAGTACTTC
CDR3: CAGSQDQSSYEQYF

D: TRBD1
size: .
V: TRBV11-3
J: TRBJ2-5
DNA: TGTGCCAGCATCGGACAGGGGGCCGGGGAGACCCAGTACTTC
CDR3: CASIGQGAGETQYF

D: TRBD2
size: .
V: TRBV28
J: TRBJ2-3
DNA: TGTGCCAGCAGTGAGCGGGGGCTTTCAGATACGCAGTATTTT
CDR3: CASSERGLSDTQYF

D: .
size: .
V: TRBV27
J: TRBJ1-1
DNA: TGTGCCAGCAGTGGCGGACGGGGTAACACTGAAGCTTTCTTT
CDR3: CASSGGRGNTEAFF

D: TRBD1
size: .
V: TRBV28
J: TRBJ1-6
DNA: TGTGCCAGCAGTCCACCCGGGACAGGGAGCGCGGTCTATAATTCACCCCTCCACTTT
CDR3: CASSPPGTGSAVYNSPLHF

D: .
size: .
V: TRBV6-5
J: TRBJ1-2
DNA: TGTGCCAGCAGTTATCAAGGGTGGGGTGGCTACACCTTC
CDR3: CASSYQGWGGYTF

D: .
size: once
V: TRBV12-5
J: TRBJ2-3
DNA: TGTGCTAGTGCCCATGGGGGAGGGGGTAGCACAGATACGCAGTATTTT
CDR3: CASAHGGGGSTDTQYF

D: .
size: .
V: TRBV7-2
J: TRBJ1-2
DNA: TGTGCCAGCGTGTCGGGGGGGAGTTACTATGGCTACACCTTC
CDR3: CASVSGGSYYGYTF